This TCR beta chain originates from a study of early T cells in non-severe SARS-CoV-2 infection (dated by TCRdb to about 2021). About the study as a whole: Because TCR sequencing was done on bulk RNA from unsorted whole blood, the alpha and beta chains could not be paired.

Relative to germline, V is missing 3 bases and J is missing 3 bases, with 3 bases of the junction outside any gene match. The CDR3 numbers 14 residues from cysteine through phenylalanine. The only DNA kept is the CDR3, 42 bases in frame from the first base. The germline V gene sets CDR1 to KGHSH and CDR2 to LQKENI. Paper-wide results and their limitations: VDJdb matching was skewed toward anti-spike CD8 responses and likely underestimated virus-specific expansions, missing private and CD4 specificities.

Libraries were built with 5' RACE. Instrument on record: NextSeq 500. The TCR library protocol attached unique molecular identifiers to individual cDNA molecules to correct for sequencing error and PCR bias. TCR alpha and beta chains were both sequenced, and the abundances of alpha and beta sequences in each sample were closely correlated with each other. As for the original processing: V gene, J gene and CDR3 annotation of TCR sequences was performed with Decombinator V4. Expanded TCRs were defined as changing significantly between any two time points under a Poisson model with p below 0.0001. TCR abundances were normalised to the total number of TCRs sequenced in each sample and reported as counts per million. TRAV1-2 paired with TRAJ12, TRAJ20 or TRAJ33 defined MAIT TCRs, while TRAV10 paired with TRAJ18 defined iNKT TCRs. VDJdb, accessed on 1 November 2021, was searched for TCRs annotated for CMV, EBV and SARS-CoV-2, and TCRs annotated for more than one antigen were excluded. The public reads were run again by TCRdb, first through fastp at Q25 and then through MiXCR, and only productive beta chains were kept. Every CDR3 protein is listed once, alongside the most common genes and DNA of its rows. The V and J calls follow TCRdb's processing rather than the paper's. Here the sample has tens of thousands of distinct CDR3 sequences; approximately 6.7% occur a single time. The top ten hold roughly 3.9% of the sample.

The study was a case-control design nested within a healthcare worker cohort in London, UK, with weekly nasopharyngeal swab PCR tests and blood sampling. Between 23 and 31 March 2020, the week of the UK lockdown, healthcare workers were enrolled and then followed up weekly for as long as 16 weeks. This clonotype was detected a few times. Its antigen remains unidentified. There are no base qualities to consult, and no much larger clone falls within one base. Sequencing used whole blood. The clonotype was recovered from an adult who was a healthcare worker with PCR-confirmed SARS-CoV-2 infection or an uninfected control (not recorded which). Recombination linked TRBV18 to TRBJ2-7, with 9 bases aligning to TRBD1. The CDR3 corresponds to CASSPRTGVYEQYF. The DNA reads TGTGCCAGCTCACCTAGGACAGGGGTCTACGAGCAGTACTTC.